These 30 T cell receptor beta chains originate from one sample sequenced in a study of blood T cell repertoires in COVID-19. Assay: immunoSEQ multiplex PCR; the TCRdb copy retains only in-frame clones and omits some. The sample carries around 54,000 clones, 90% recorded once. Sequenced input: peripheral blood. The receptor source for this set is a woman between 40 and 55 years old with active COVID-19.

This clone showed up just a few times. The V gene is TRBV5-1, the J gene TRBJ1-6; the D is unclear. The length of the CDR3 is 13 residues. The germline V and J ends were trimmed by 4 bases and 0 bases, with 2 bases remaining between them. Germline CDR1 reads SGHRS; CDR2 reads YFSETQ. The CDR3 DNA follows: TGCGCCAGCAGCCTCTCCTATAATTCACCCCTCCACTTT. Translation: CASSLSYNSPLHF.

This clone was recorded only once. The V and J genes are TRBV4-2 and TRBJ2-2; possibly TRBD2 for D (5 bases). Germline CDR1 LGHNA, CDR2 YNFKEQ. V gave up 1 base and J gave up 8 bases, with 8 bases separating them. CDR3 length: 13 residues. The CDR3 coding sequence is TGTGCCAGCAGCCAAGGAGGGAAGGGGGAGCTGTTTTTT. Translated, it gives CASSQGGKGELFF.

This clone has just one count. V gene TRBV11-1 combines with J gene TRBJ2-2, with 7 bases that match TRBD1. Germline-derived CDR1 and CDR2 are SGHAT and FQDESV (reference sequence). Unmatched junction bases numbered 7, after V lost 5 bases and J lost 7 bases. The CDR3 covers 14 residues. CDR3 DNA sequence: TGTGCCAGCAGCAATGACAGGGCTGGCGGGGAGCTGTTTTTT. Protein product: CASSNDRAGGELFF.

As to this clone: One end of the junction varies from germline; a read error may be responsible. The V call is TRBV7-7, the J call TRBJ2-5; 7 nucleotides line up with TRBD1. The length of the CDR3 is 15 residues. Germline V lookup: CDR1 SSHAT, CDR2 FNYEAQ (reference sequence). CDR3 sequence: CASSVGTGALQTQYF. CDR3 DNA: TGTGCTAGCAGCGTCGGAACAGGGGCCCTGCAGACCCAGTACTTC. Complete variable domain (other parts from reference TRBV7-7 and TRBJ2-5): GAGVSQSPRYKVTKRGQDVTLRCDPISSHATLYWYQQALGQGPEFLTYFNYEAQPDKSGLPSDRFSAERPEGSISTLTIQRTEQRDSAMYRCASSVGTGALQTQYFGPGTRLLVL.

CDR3 protein: CASSMDGGNYEQYF. The CDR3 DNA is TGTGCCAGTAGTATGGACGGGGGAAACTACGAGCAGTACTTC. The chain carries TRBV19 and TRBJ2-7; D possibly corresponds to TRBD2 (6 bases). Germline CDR1 reads LNHDA; CDR2 reads SQIVND (reference sequence). This CDR3 region has 14 residues. V lost 3 bases and J 3 bases, leaving 12 bases between the germline ends.

The table lists this clone with a count of one. The rearrangement links TRBV30 to TRBJ1-2; TRBD1 might be the D (6 bases). Per germline, CDR1 GTSNPN and CDR2 SVGIG (reference sequence). V lost 7 bases, J lost 8 bases, and 23 bases lay in between. The CDR3 length is 14 residues. The CDR3 nucleotides are TGTGCCTATACAAAAGCGGGACAAGGGGTGGGCTACACCTTC. Translation: CAYTKAGQGVGYTF.

The chain uses TRBV5-1 and TRBJ2-5, with D perhaps TRBD2 (5 bases). The V gene lost 0 bases and the J gene lost 2 bases, with 14 bases spanning the gap. The CDR3 sequence is 16 residues long. Germline V gives CDR1 SGHRS, CDR2 YFSETQ. Here the CDR3 reads CASSLVPAAAQETQYF. The CDR3 nucleotides read TGCGCCAGCAGCTTGGTCCCCGCAGCGGCTCAAGAGACCCAGTACTTC.

The rearrangement links TRBV4-1 to TRBJ1-5; a weak D match, TRBD1 (5 bases). In germline, CDR1 is MGHRA, CDR2 YSYEKL. This CDR3 is 18 amino acids long. V was cut by 4 bases and J by 0 bases, with 19 bases left in between. The CDR3 loop is CASSRWQGKGYSNQPQHF. CDR3 DNA sequence: TGCGCCAGCAGCCGCTGGCAGGGAAAGGGTTATAGCAATCAGCCCCAGCATTTT.

A single count supports this clone. The chain employs TRBV19 and TRBJ2-2, with D tentatively TRBD1 (6 bases). This CDR3 is built from 14 residues. The germline gives CDR1 LNHDA, CDR2 SQIVND (reference sequence). Deletions cut 6 bases from V and 4 bases from J, with 12 bases between. Here the CDR3 DNA reads TGTGCCAGTAGCGGACAGCCGGGCACCGGGGAGCTGTTTTTT. Residues: CASSGQPGTGELFF.

V gene TRBV9 combines with J gene TRBJ1-1; unclear D gene. The germline V and J ends were trimmed by 0 bases and 4 bases, with 16 bases remaining between them. The CDR3 runs to 16 residues. CDR1 is SGDLS and CDR2 is YYNGEE in the germline V gene. The CDR3 region is CASSVVPGILGTEAFF. As DNA, the CDR3 is TGTGCCAGCAGCGTAGTTCCCGGGATCCTGGGCACTGAAGCTTTCTTT.

The gene calls are TRBV25-1 and TRBJ2-2, with D tentatively TRBD2 (5 bases). CDR1 MGHDK and CDR2 SYGVNS come from the germline V gene. The CDR3 has 11 residues. Trimming pared 10 bases from V and 7 bases from J, leaving 10 bases between. The CDR3 DNA follows: TGTGCCACCGCTGACTACGGGGAGCTGTTTTTT. Protein product: CATADYGELFF.

The chain combines TRBV5-1 with TRBJ1-5, with 7 nucleotides matching TRBD1. CDR3 length equals 15 residues. The V gene's germline CDR1 is SGHRS and CDR2 YFSETQ. Trimming at V came to 4 bases and at J to 2 bases, leaving 6 bases not matched to a gene. The CDR3 DNA sequence: TGCGCCAGCAGCCCAGGGGGGAATGGCAATCAGCCCCAGCATTTT. Its translation: CASSPGGNGNQPQHF.

This chain uses TRBV2 with TRBJ2-5, with 10 bases identical to TRBD2. Looked up from germline, CDR1 is SNHLY and CDR2 is FYNNEI. J gave up 1 base and V 1 base, and 3 bases lay outside the gene matches. The CDR3 consists of 16 residues. Written as DNA, the CDR3 is TGTGCCAGCAGTGAAGGGCTAGCGGGAGCCCAAGAGACCCAGTACTTC. It specifies CASSEGLAGAQETQYF.

The V gene is TRBV7-9, the J gene TRBJ2-1; tentative D call: TRBD2 (5 bases). The ends were cut back, 2 bases at V and 8 bases at J, with 13 bases in the middle. CDR1 and CDR2 (germline): SEHNR, FQNEAQ (reference sequence). This CDR3 spans 14 amino acids. The CDR3 protein is CASSLSKVGDEQFF. The CDR3 nucleotides read TGTGCCAGCAGCTTAAGTAAGGTCGGGGATGAGCAGTTCTTC.

The chain employs TRBV7-2 and TRBJ2-3; D gene ambiguous. Trimming took 6 bases from V and 0 from J, leaving 13 bases between them. CDR3 size: 15 residues. Germline V CDR1 and CDR2: SGHTA, FQGNSA. CDR3 in amino acids: CASSSDLTSTDTQYF. CDR3 DNA sequence: TGTGCCAGCAGTTCCGACTTGACTAGCACAGATACGCAGTATTTT.

This chain joins TRBV21-1 and TRBJ2-1; the tabulated D call, TRBD2, remains unverified against the DNA. TRBV21-1 is given as a pseudogene. CDR3 length equals 16 residues. The CDR3 is CASSKVSGWDNKEQFF. CDR3 in DNA: TGTGCCAGCAGCAAAGTTTCGGGGTGGGATAACAAAGAGCAGTTCTTC.

The CDR3 region has the DNA TGCGCCAGCAGCTTGGCAGGGATTACTGAAGCTTTCTTT. Amino acid sequence: CASSLAGITEAFF. The chain recombines TRBV5-1 with TRBJ1-1, with D perhaps matching TRBD1 (5 bases). This CDR3 contains 13 residues. V lost 0 bases to trimming and J lost 5 bases, with 8 bases between them. CDR1 and CDR2 from the germline V gene are SGHRS and YFSETQ.

The rearrangement links TRBV3-1 (or the pseudogene TRBV3-2) to TRBJ2-5; 7 positions match TRBD2. The CDR3 contains 16 residues. The V and J ends lost 2 bases and 5 bases, in that order; junction bases with no gene match: 11. CDR1 LGHDT and CDR2 YNNKEL come from the germline V gene (reference sequence). The CDR3: CASSQSTASGSETQYF. CDR3 DNA sequence: TGTGCCAGCAGCCAATCCACCGCTAGCGGATCGGAGACCCAGTACTTC.

The V call is TRBV3-1 (or the pseudogene TRBV3-2), the J call TRBJ1-6; D remains ambiguous. Germline assignment: CDR1 LGHDT and CDR2 YNNKEL (reference sequence). The ends were cut back, 1 base at V and 7 bases at J, with 5 bases in the middle. The CDR3 is made up of 13 amino acids. The CDR3 loop reads CASSQGGNSPLHF. Here the CDR3 DNA reads TGTGCCAGCAGCCAAGGAGGGAATTCACCCCTCCACTTT.

The chain combines TRBV9 with TRBJ2-6; 11 bases match TRBD2. CDR3 length: 17 amino acids. Germline V CDR1 and CDR2: SGDLS, YYNGEE. The V segment lost 1 base and the J segment 0 bases; nucleotides outside the gene matches: 0. The CDR3, as DNA: TGTGCCAGCAGCGTACTAGCGGGAGGCTCTGGGGCCAACGTCCTGACTTTC. As protein: CASSVLAGGSGANVLTF.

The V gene is TRBV6-1, the J gene TRBJ2-7; D not resolved. Trimming stripped 3 bases from V and 0 bases from J, with 9 bases between. The length of the CDR3 is 14 residues. Per the germline V gene, CDR1 is MNHNS and CDR2 is SASEGT. CDR3 protein: CASSEVGVSYEQYF. The CDR3 DNA follows: TGTGCCAGCAGTGAGGTCGGAGTCTCCTACGAGCAGTACTTC.

The rearrangement uses TRBV20-1 and TRBJ2-5, with D hard to call. Looked up from germline, CDR1 is DFQATT and CDR2 is SNEGSKA (reference sequence). Between the trimmed V and J ends, which lost 0 bases and 7 bases, there was a span of 6 bases. The CDR3 runs to 11 residues. CDR3: CSARDRGTQYF. CDR3 coding DNA: TGCAGTGCTAGAGATCGCGGGACCCAGTACTTC.

The V gene is TRBV11-2, the J gene TRBJ1-1, with no clear D. The CDR3 is 13 residues long. Per the germline V gene, CDR1 is SGHAT and CDR2 is FQNNGV. The germline V and J ends were trimmed by 0 bases and 7 bases, with 9 bases remaining between them. The CDR3 DNA reads as TGTGCCAGCAGCTTAGATCACTACATTGAAGCTTTCTTT. Translation gives CASSLDHYIEAFF. Together with reference TRBV11-2 and TRBJ1-1, the CDR3 gives the full variable domain: EAGVAQSPRYKIIEKRQSVAFWCNPISGHATLYWYQQILGQGPKLLIQFQNNGVVDDSQLPKDRFSAERLKGVDSTLKIQPAKLEDSAVYLCASSLDHYIEAFFGQGTRLTVV.

The chain links TRBV19 to TRBJ2-2; 7 bases fit TRBD2. V shed 6 bases, J shed 0 bases, and the junction held 7 bases outside the gene matches. Germline V gene lookup returns CDR1 LNHDA and CDR2 SQIVND (reference sequence). This CDR3 region has 16 residues. The CDR3 DNA is TGTGCCAGTAGCCGCGGGGGAGCATCGAACACCGGGGAGCTGTTTTTT. Translated, it gives CASSRGGASNTGELFF.

The V call is TRBV21-1, the J call TRBJ2-7; no check of the table's D call, TRBD2, against the DNA was made. TRBV21-1 is termed a pseudogene. The CDR3 runs to 16 residues. The CDR3 DNA reads as TGTGCCAGCAGCAAGCGGGACGAGGACCTTCCCTACGAGCAGTACTTC. Protein: CASSKRDEDLPYEQYF.

Here the CDR3 reads CASSLMRGGYNEQFF. DNA of the CDR3: TGTGCCAGCAGCTTAATGCGGGGGGGCTACAATGAGCAGTTCTTC. V is TRBV7-6 and J is TRBJ2-1; 9 positions match TRBD2. Germline lookup yields CDR1 SGHVS and CDR2 FNYEAQ. V trimming: 2 bases; J trimming: 3 bases; junction bases outside the gene matches: 2. CDR3 length equals 15 residues.

This sequence joins TRBV5-1 and TRBJ2-7, with 7 bases identical to TRBD1. Germline V gives CDR1 SGHRS, CDR2 YFSETQ. Trimming cost V 0 bases and J 3 bases; bases outside gene matches: 3. The CDR3 consists of 14 residues. CDR3 sequence reads: CASSLGQGDYEQYF. The CDR3 region has the DNA TGCGCCAGCAGCTTGGGACAGGGTGACTACGAGCAGTACTTC.

J is TRBJ2-7 and V is TRBV6-5, with a possible D match to TRBD1 (6 bases). The CDR3 is 13 amino acids. Trimming removed 7 bases at V and 6 bases at J, with 16 bases between. The germline gives CDR1 MNHEY, CDR2 SVGAGI. Written as DNA, the CDR3 is TGTGCCAGCATGCAGGGGAGTGGGGTCGAGCAGTACTTC. Amino acids: CASMQGSGVEQYF.

This clone occurred once. The V gene is TRBV5-4, the J gene TRBJ2-3; 9 bases map to TRBD2. Losses at the gene ends were 1 base for V and 0 bases for J; bases not matched to a gene: 3. Germline CDR1 SGHNT, CDR2 YYREEE (reference sequence). CDR3 size: 16 residues. CDR3 sequence (DNA): TGTGCCAGCAGCTTGCCGACTAGCGGAAGCACAGATACGCAGTATTTT. Protein sequence: CASSLPTSGSTDTQYF.

The V and J genes are TRBV5-1 and TRBJ2-7; TRBD2 agrees at 10 bases. The ends lost 2 bases at V and 1 base at J; junction bases unmatched: 9. CDR1 and CDR2 (germline): SGHRS, YFSETQ. The CDR3 runs 17 residues. The CDR3 DNA sequence: TGCGCCAGCAGCTTCCTCGTCACGACTAGCGGGTCCTACGAGCAGTACTTC. Encoded protein: CASSFLVTTSGSYEQYF.